The clone carrying this T cell receptor beta chain has more than one count but fewer than ten. The source of the sample is a study of cytomegalovirus exposure and HLA in healthy donors. The primer mix had 60 Vbeta and 13 Jbeta primers. The method was immunoSEQ multiplex PCR; TCRdb's version includes in-frame clones alone and lacks a portion of them. Of about 180,000 clones listed, 77% are singletons. The CDR3 totals 16 residues. CDR1 and CDR2 (germline): MGHRA, YSYEKL. The V end lost 1 base, the J end lost 7 bases, and 20 bases lay between the germline ends. The sample comprised PBMCs. The TCR originated in a man younger than 35 in good health and CMV-seronegative. The chain links TRBV4-1 to TRBJ2-7; D is possibly TRBD2 (6 bases). The CDR3 spells CASSQGSGTHLMEQYF. CDR3 nucleotides: TGCGCCAGCAGCCAAGGTAGCGGTACCCACCTCATGGAGCAGTACTTC.